Below, 30 T cell receptor beta chains from the same sample are listed, as sequenced in a study of STAT5B mutations in CD4+ large granular lymphocyte leukemia. TCRdb keeps only in-frame clones here, not all; method: immunoSEQ multiplex PCR. This sample yields about 32,000 clones, of which 85% are seen a single time; about 4.5% belongs to the top ten. Specimen: CD4+ T cells from blood buffy coats. All receptors come from a human donor in good health.

This clone has just a few counts. CDR3 sequence: CASSGLRGRGTEAFF. CDR3 DNA sequence: TGTGCCAGTAGTGGACTCAGGGGGCGCGGAACTGAAGCTTTCTTT. The V call is TRBV19, the J call TRBJ1-1; 8 bases are shared with TRBD1. V shed 5 bases, J shed 5 bases, and the junction held 10 bases outside the gene matches. This CDR3 comprises 15 residues. The germline V gene encodes CDR1 LNHDA and CDR2 SQIVND (reference sequence).

The chain carries TRBV10-3 and TRBJ2-5, with D tentatively TRBD2 (6 bases). CDR3 length: 14 amino acids. Germline CDR1 reads ENHRY; CDR2 reads SYGVKD. V lost 0 bases, J lost 2 bases, and 7 bases lay in between. The CDR3 region has the DNA TGTGCCATCAGTGAGTCCCTAGCGCAAGAGACCCAGTACTTC. This gives the protein CAISESLAQETQYF.

This chain connects TRBV5-1 to TRBJ1-2; D unclear. V gave up 0 bases and J gave up 0 bases, with 9 bases separating them. The CDR3 extends over 15 amino acids. Germline CDR1 SGHRS, CDR2 YFSETQ. The CDR3 DNA is TGCGCCAGCAGCTTGGCCCTGGGGACTAACTATGGCTACACCTTC. Encoded protein: CASSLALGTNYGYTF.

As DNA, the CDR3 is TGTGCCAGCAGCCCTAGCGGGAGGGCCGGCGAGCAGTACTTC. It is translated as CASSPSGRAGEQYF. The chain joins TRBV7-3 to TRBJ2-7, with 12 positions matching TRBD2. The V gene's germline CDR1 is SGHTA and CDR2 FQGTGA. J was trimmed by 6 bases and V by 5 bases; bases with no gene match: 5. The CDR3 is 14 amino acids.

V and J are TRBV4-1 and TRBJ1-1; D is unclear. The CDR3 sequence is 14 residues long. V lost 0 bases and J lost 4, with 9 bases in between. The germline CDR1 and CDR2 sequences are MGHRA and YSYEKL. This chain's CDR3 is CASSQDHRGTEAFF. CDR3 bases: TGCGCCAGCAGCCAAGATCACCGGGGCACTGAAGCTTTCTTT.

V and J are TRBV27 and TRBJ2-2, with D uncertain. Trimming removed 7 bases from V and 4 bases from J, with 13 bases in between. The germline CDR1 and CDR2 sequences are MNHEY and SMNVEV (reference sequence). This CDR3 has 14 residues. The CDR3, as DNA: TGTGCCAGCACCCCCCTTTACGCCACCGGGGAGCTGTTTTTT. This translates into CASTPLYATGELFF.

This clone was observed a single time. J is TRBJ1-5 and V is TRBV7-8; D remains unclear. Germline V gives CDR1 SGHVS, CDR2 FQNEAQ. V lost 2 bases to trimming and J lost 1 base, with 3 bases between them. The CDR3 runs 13 residues. In DNA, the CDR3 is TGTGCCAGCAGCTTACAAAGCAATCAGCCCCAGCATTTT. This translates into CASSLQSNQPQHF.

The chain couples TRBV30 to TRBJ2-2, with 7 bases aligning to TRBD2. Germline V gives CDR1 GTSNPN, CDR2 SVGIG (reference sequence). The CDR3 totals 15 residues. V shed 4 bases and J 5 bases; nucleotides not matched to a gene: 10. The CDR3 here is CAWNSGGRPTGELFF. The CDR3 coding sequence is TGTGCCTGGAATTCCGGGGGGAGGCCAACCGGGGAGCTGTTTTTT.

Only a few counts were recorded for this clone. The V gene is TRBV5-4, the J gene TRBJ1-2, with a tentative D call TRBD1 (5 bases). The CDR3 has 15 residues. Germline CDR1 is SGHNT and CDR2 is YYREEE (reference sequence). Trimming pared 1 base from V and 6 bases from J, leaving 16 bases between. Here the CDR3 reads CASSLTLGAEDGYTF. CDR3 nucleotide sequence: TGTGCCAGCAGCTTGACACTAGGGGCGGAAGATGGCTACACCTTC.

This clone was seen once. V is TRBV29-1 and J is TRBJ2-7; D is perhaps TRBD1 (5 bases). The CDR3 contains 14 residues. Germline V gene lookup returns CDR1 SQVTM and CDR2 ANQGSEA. V lost 3 bases and J 2 bases, leaving 14 bases between the germline ends. CDR3 nucleotide sequence: TGCAGCGTTGATAGGCTAACAGGCCCCTACGAGCAGTACTTC. Translation: CSVDRLTGPYEQYF.

This rearrangement joins TRBV7-8 to TRBJ2-7, with 9 bases matching TRBD2. After removal of 4 bases from V and 2 bases from J, the junction contained 6 bases not matched to a gene. Germline-derived CDR1 and CDR2 are SGHVS and FQNEAQ. The CDR3 contains 15 residues. This CDR3 is CASSSRLAATYEQYF. The CDR3 DNA follows: TGTGCCAGCAGCTCCCGACTAGCGGCAACCTACGAGCAGTACTTC.

This chain links TRBV5-1 with TRBJ2-3, with 7 bases lining up with TRBD2. Germline lookup yields CDR1 SGHRS and CDR2 YFSETQ. The CDR3 is made up of 15 amino acids. V was clipped by 4 bases and J by 3 bases; unmatched bases: 8. CDR3 amino acids: CASSLGLGQTDTQYF. CDR3 sequence (DNA): TGCGCCAGCAGCCTCGGACTAGGTCAGACAGATACGCAGTATTTT.

This rearrangement joins TRBV28 to TRBJ1-2, with a weak D call TRBD1 (6 bases). V lost 6 bases, J lost 3 bases, and 17 bases lay in between. Germline V CDR1 and CDR2: MDHEN, SYDVKM. This CDR3 is built from 15 residues. This CDR3 reads CASSPAQGPYYGYTF. The CDR3 DNA is TGTGCCAGCAGCCCCGCCCAGGGGCCATACTATGGCTACACCTTC.

The V gene is TRBV4-3, the J gene TRBJ2-6; D ambiguous. There are 20 residues in the CDR3. Germline CDR1 is LGHNA and CDR2 is YSLEER. Trimming removed 0 bases at V and 0 bases at J, with 18 bases between. The CDR3 DNA reads as TGCGCCAGCAGCCAAGAACCACCGCGGAGAACTCCCTCTGGGGCCAACGTCCTGACTTTC. Amino acid sequence: CASSQEPPRRTPSGANVLTF.

The V and J genes are TRBV18 and TRBJ2-6; TRBD1 matches at 7 bases. Germline V lookup: CDR1 KGHSH, CDR2 LQKENI. The CDR3 runs 15 residues. Unmatched junction bases numbered 4, after V lost 6 bases and J lost 2 bases. Here the CDR3 reads CASSPTGAGANVLTF. CDR3 in DNA: TGTGCCAGCTCGCCCACAGGGGCTGGGGCCAACGTCCTGACTTTC.

There are a few counts of this clone. The V gene is TRBV29-1, the J gene TRBJ2-2; tentatively, D is TRBD2 (5 bases). Germline assignment: CDR1 SQVTM and CDR2 ANQGSEA. This CDR3 is built from 12 residues. V lost 7 bases to trimming and J lost 5 bases, with 11 bases between them. The CDR3 nucleotides are TGCAGCGGAGGGTTGAGGACCGGGGAGCTGTTTTTT. Amino acids: CSGGLRTGELFF.

The chain has TRBV4-2 and TRBJ1-1, with TRBD1 matching over 10 bases. The CDR3 totals 16 residues. Trimming removed 4 bases from V and 2 bases from J; junction bases left unmatched: 7. CDR1 LGHNA and CDR2 YNFKEQ come from the germline V gene. CDR3 amino acids: CASSPDDRGPNTEAFF. DNA of the CDR3: TGTGCCAGCAGCCCCGACGACAGGGGGCCTAACACTGAAGCTTTCTTT.

A few counts support this clone. The chain has TRBV4-1 and TRBJ1-3, with D possibly matching TRBD1 (5 bases). Germline loops: CDR1 MGHRA, CDR2 YSYEKL. The CDR3 sequence is 14 residues long. V was shortened by 3 bases and J by 3 bases, with 9 bases between the two germline ends. DNA for the CDR3: TGCGCCAGCAGCCACCCGGGACGTGGAAACACCATATATTTT. It translates to CASSHPGRGNTIYF.

The rearrangement links TRBV20-1 to TRBJ2-1; D ambiguous. The V and J ends lost 4 bases and 7 bases respectively, with 5 bases between them. The germline V gene encodes CDR1 DFQATT and CDR2 SNEGSKA (reference sequence). This CDR3 has 10 amino acids. This CDR3 reads CSAKGNEQFF. The CDR3 nucleotides are TGCAGTGCTAAGGGAAATGAGCAGTTCTTC.

This clone was counted a single time. The chain combines TRBV4-3 with TRBJ2-5, with D perhaps TRBD1 or TRBD2 (5 bases each). CDR1 LGHNA and CDR2 YSLEER come from the germline V gene. The CDR3 has 15 amino acids. The V end was cut by 4 bases, the J end by 1 base, with 13 bases between. CDR3 bases: TGCGCCAGCAGCCGGCGGTGGGGGTCCCAAGAGACCCAGTACTTC. This encodes CASSRRWGSQETQYF.

The gene calls are TRBV2 and TRBJ2-1; 12 bases align to TRBD2. The V segment lost 7 bases and the J segment 8 bases; nucleotides outside the gene matches: 9. CDR1 and CDR2 from the germline V gene are SNHLY and FYNNEI. CDR3 size: 15 residues. The DNA for the CDR3 is TGTGCCAGCAAAACCGGACTAGCGGGACTTGATGAGCAGTTCTTC. Its protein product is CASKTGLAGLDEQFF.

Written as DNA, the CDR3 is TGCGCCAGCAGCTTGGCCAAAGAAGAGACCCAGTACTTC. It encodes CASSLAKEETQYF. The genes are TRBV5-1 and TRBJ2-5; D uncertain. The CDR3 sequence is 13 residues long. Germline V gene lookup returns CDR1 SGHRS and CDR2 YFSETQ. Deletions cut 0 bases from V and 3 bases from J, with 6 bases between.

This chain joins TRBV7-8 and TRBJ1-2; no firm D call. V was pared by 1 base and J by 4 bases, with 10 bases between. This CDR3 has 14 residues. CDR1 and CDR2 (germline): SGHVS, FQNEAQ. In nucleotides, the CDR3 is TGTGCCAGCAGCTTAGAGGTGACCGTCTATGGCTACACCTTC. This codes for CASSLEVTVYGYTF.

The rearrangement links TRBV6-5 to TRBJ1-5, with a tentative D call TRBD1 (5 bases). The V end lost 6 bases, the J end lost 3 bases, and 12 bases lay between the germline ends. Germline loops: CDR1 MNHEY, CDR2 SVGAGI. The CDR3 consists of 14 residues. CDR3 nucleotide sequence: TGTGCCAGCAGCTTACGCAGGGACAATCAGCCCCAGCATTTT. Translation gives CASSLRRDNQPQHF.

J is TRBJ2-1 and V is TRBV10-1; D could derive from TRBD1 or TRBD2 (6 bases each). V lost 0 bases to trimming and J lost 5 bases, with 14 bases between them. This CDR3 has 16 residues. CDR1 is WNHNN and CDR2 is SYGVQD in the germline V gene (reference sequence). CDR3 nucleotides: TGCGCCAGCAGTGAGTCGCGACGGGGGCTACACAATGAGCAGTTCTTC. Translating it yields CASSESRRGLHNEQFF.

This chain joins TRBV11-2 and TRBJ2-3, with TRBD2 as a possible D gene (6 bases). The CDR3 runs 13 residues. Trimming took off 6 bases at V and 1 base at J, with 8 bases between the two ends. Germline CDR1 reads SGHAT; CDR2 reads FQNNGV. CDR3 sequence (DNA): TGTGCCAGCAGGCGGGACCGCACAGATACGCAGTATTTT. Encoded protein: CASRRDRTDTQYF.

CDR3 in amino acids: CASSPGLAGVNEQFF. The CDR3 DNA reads as TGTGCCAGCAGTCCGGGACTAGCGGGAGTAAATGAGCAGTTCTTC. This chain joins TRBV7-9 and TRBJ2-1; 14 bases map to TRBD2. This CDR3 spans 15 amino acids. From germline, CDR1 is SEHNR and CDR2 FQNEAQ (reference sequence). With 6 bases clipped from V and 7 bases from J, the junction kept 5 bases outside the gene matches.

The chain is built from TRBV9 and TRBJ2-5; D not certain. The CDR3 spans 13 residues. Germline V CDR1 and CDR2: SGDLS, YYNGEE. The V and J ends lost 1 base and 5 bases respectively, with 9 bases between them. The CDR3 region is CASSVSVGETQYF. DNA for the CDR3: TGTGCCAGCAGCGTATCAGTGGGGGAGACCCAGTACTTC.

The chain couples TRBV27 to TRBJ2-1; D might be TRBD2 (6 bases). Between the trimmed V and J ends, which lost 6 bases and 5 bases, there was a span of 14 bases. The CDR3 is made up of 14 amino acids. In germline, CDR1 is MNHEY, CDR2 SMNVEV (reference sequence). The chain's CDR3 is CASSPGLQNNEQFF. Written as DNA, the CDR3 is TGTGCCAGCAGCCCGGGACTCCAGAACAATGAGCAGTTCTTC.

In its sample, this clone was seen a few times. The CDR3 reads CASRIGTLNGYTF. For the CDR3, the DNA is TGTGCCAGCAGGATAGGGACCCTCAATGGCTACACCTTC. The rearrangement links TRBV28 to TRBJ1-2; possibly TRBD1 for D (5 bases). The CDR3 has 13 amino acids. Trimming took off 6 bases at V and 6 bases at J, with 14 bases between the two ends. CDR1 and CDR2 (germline): MDHEN, SYDVKM.